Described below is a single T cell receptor (beta chain) sequence and its context. The data belong to a study of control samples from healthy donors and cancer patients. This table comes from immunoSEQ multiplex PCR, and its TCRdb copy is limited to in-frame clones, with some not included. Of under 150,000 clones listed, around 88% are singletons. The sequence was collected from a man in his forties or fifties in good health. What was sequenced was blood.

CDR3: CASSYGDKDTDTQYF. CDR3 DNA: TGTGCCAGCAGTTACGGGGACAAAGACACAGATACGCAGTATTTT. The gene calls are TRBV6-5 and TRBJ2-3, with D maybe TRBD1 (6 bases). The CDR3 is made up of 15 amino acids. Germline CDR1 reads MNHEY; CDR2 reads SVGAGI. V dropped 2 bases and J dropped 2 bases, with 11 bases sitting between them.